The following is a TCR beta chain sequence with its context. This specimen belongs to a study of T cell repertoires in aging, cancer and after chemotherapy. TRB rearrangements spanning V, D and J were amplified using mixed TRB-A/B primers. TCRdb re-analysed the multiplex PCR reads in MiXCR, keeping a single row per CDR3 protein. The table has some 11,000 distinct CDR3 sequences, less than 55% seen once. TCR beta rearrangements were amplified from peripheral blood genomic DNA. The TCR sequence derives from a human donor in good health. Sequenced input: blood.

The chain's CDR3 is CASSQEPSSASDTQYF. The CDR3 nucleotides read TGTGCCAGCAGCCAAGAACCTAGCTCCGCCTCAGATACGCAGTATTTT. J is TRBJ2-3 and V is TRBV4-2; D may be TRBD2 (5 bases). Trimming stripped 0 bases from V and 4 bases from J, with 14 bases between. CDR3 length: 16 amino acids. Germline V gives CDR1 LGHNA, CDR2 YNFKEQ.